What follows are 21 T cell receptor beta chains derived from one specimen sequenced in a study of identical twins. TCRdb processed the 5' RACE reads anew with MiXCR; each CDR3 protein has one entry. The repertoire holds about 470,000 distinct CDR3 sequences, with 24% as singletons. The same specimen was also included in a second study, on T cells expressing NK-cell markers.

The sequenced sample was CD4+ T cells sorted from blood. These receptors were obtained from a woman aged 18-30 years in good health.

This clonotype was seen more than once but under ten times. This sequence joins TRBV24-1 and TRBJ1-5, with a possible D match to TRBD1 (6 bases). CDR3 length: 14 amino acids. V lost 9 bases to trimming and J lost 4 bases, with 15 bases between them. Germline CDR1 reads KGHDR; CDR2 reads SFDVKD. CDR3 sequence reads: CATSRGVGNQPQHF. CDR3 DNA sequence: TGTGCCACCTCCAGGGGAGTGGGAAATCAGCCCCAGCATTTT.

The chain carries TRBV7-2 and TRBJ2-5, with D possibly being TRBD1 or TRBD2 (6 bases each). Trimming left V 0 bases short and J 7 bases short, with 12 bases between. Germline CDR1 reads SGHTA; CDR2 reads FQGNSA. CDR3 length: 14 residues. The CDR3 sequence is CASSLAGGPGTQYF. CDR3 sequence (DNA): TGTGCCAGCAGCTTAGCGGGGGGCCCTGGGACCCAGTACTTC.

The rearrangement links TRBV11-2 to TRBJ2-7, with 9 bases lining up with TRBD1. Germline-derived CDR1 and CDR2 are SGHAT and FQNNGV. With 8 bases clipped from V and 0 bases from J, the junction kept 11 bases outside the gene matches. CDR3 size: 16 residues. The CDR3 loop is CASAPPGTGLSYEQYF. CDR3 sequence (DNA): TGTGCCAGCGCCCCGCCGGGGACAGGGCTCTCCTACGAGCAGTACTTC.

This clonotype was recorded at least ten times. The V call is TRBV5-1, the J call TRBJ1-4, with 7 positions matching TRBD1. Germline CDR1 is SGHRS and CDR2 is YFSETQ. Trimming removed 0 bases from V and 7 bases from J; junction bases left unmatched: 3. The CDR3 runs 14 residues. CDR3: CASSLDRGGEKLFF. The CDR3 DNA reads as TGCGCCAGCAGCTTGGACAGGGGCGGTGAAAAACTGTTTTTT.

This clonotype came up many times. The CDR3 nucleotides are TGTGCCAGCAGTTTAGGGCAGTACTATGGCTACACCTTC. This encodes CASSLGQYYGYTF. The J gene is TRBJ1-2, the V gene TRBV12-3 or TRBV12-4; D unresolved. The germline V and J ends were trimmed by 1 base and 3 bases, with 6 bases remaining between them. The CDR3 runs to 13 residues.

The V and J genes are TRBV20-1 and TRBJ2-1; the match to TRBD2 covers 9 bases. Trimming removed 3 bases from V and 1 base from J; junction bases left unmatched: 10. This CDR3 spans 17 amino acids. In germline, CDR1 is DFQATT, CDR2 SNEGSKA (reference sequence). As DNA, the CDR3 is TGCAGTGCTAGGACGCTTGCGGGAGGGCCTTCCTACAATGAGCAGTTCTTC. It yields the protein CSARTLAGGPSYNEQFF.

This clonotype turned up a few times. V gene TRBV12-3 or TRBV12-4 combines with J gene TRBJ1-6; D perhaps matches TRBD1 (5 bases). This CDR3 has 15 amino acids. The V end lost 0 bases, the J end lost 10 bases, and 13 bases lay between the germline ends. The CDR3 DNA reads TGTGCCAGCAGTTTAGCTCGGCAGGGTGGATCACCCCTCCACTTT. The encoded protein is CASSLARQGGSPLHF.

In this sample, this clonotype turned up a few times. This chain connects TRBV7-2 to TRBJ2-1; D is unresolved. Germline CDR1 is SGHTA and CDR2 is FQGNSA. This CDR3 has 13 residues. Between the trimmed V and J ends, which lost 10 bases and 2 bases, there was a span of 12 bases. The CDR3 nucleotides are TGTGCCAACCGTTTGTTCCCCTACAATGAGCAGTTCTTC. Its protein product is CANRLFPYNEQFF.

This clonotype was counted ten times or more. J is TRBJ2-4 and V is TRBV27, with no clear D. The V and J ends lost 7 bases and 0 bases respectively, with 16 bases between them. From germline, CDR1 is MNHEY and CDR2 SMNVEV (reference sequence). The CDR3 has 16 amino acids. CDR3 in amino acids: CASTPVPILAKNIQYF. The CDR3 DNA is TGTGCCAGCACCCCCGTACCTATTCTAGCCAAAAACATTCAGTACTTC.

This clonotype was found a few times. This CDR3 is CASSGLAGRNEQFF. CDR3 sequence (DNA): TGTGCCAGCAGCGGTCTAGCGGGCAGGAATGAGCAGTTCTTC. The V and J genes are TRBV9 and TRBJ2-1, with TRBD2 matching 8 bases. The CDR3 spans 14 residues. V lost 3 bases to trimming and J lost 7 bases; unmatched junction nucleotides: 6. From germline, CDR1 is SGDLS and CDR2 YYNGEE.

In its sample, this clonotype was seen a few times. The chain joins TRBV5-5 to TRBJ2-1, with D possibly TRBD2 on 5 matching bases. V was cut by 2 bases and J by 4 bases, with 19 bases left in between. Per germline, CDR1 SGHKS and CDR2 YYEKEE (reference sequence). The CDR3 totals 17 residues. CDR3 protein: CASSLPPREADYNEQFF. CDR3 nucleotides: TGTGCCAGCAGCTTACCCCCCCGGGAAGCGGATTACAATGAGCAGTTCTTC.

The chain links TRBV7-2 to TRBJ2-7; 9 positions agree with TRBD2. This CDR3 region has 15 residues. V lost 1 base to trimming and J lost 5 bases; unmatched junction nucleotides: 6. Looked up from germline, CDR1 is SGHTA and CDR2 is FQGNSA. CDR3 bases: TGTGCCAGCAGCTTAGAGCTAGCGGGATATCACGAGCAGTACTTC. Its translation: CASSLELAGYHEQYF.

This chain uses TRBV7-9 with TRBJ2-2; TRBD1 matches at 7 bases. The CDR3 extends over 16 amino acids. Trimming removed 3 bases from V and 4 bases from J; junction bases left unmatched: 8. CDR1 is SEHNR, CDR2 FQNEAQ, per germline (reference sequence). This CDR3 reads CASSLAGTATTGELFF. The CDR3 DNA reads as TGTGCCAGCAGCTTGGCCGGGACAGCCACCACCGGGGAGCTGTTTTTT.

The V gene is TRBV5-5, the J gene TRBJ2-1; maybe TRBD2 (6 bases). Trimming removed 7 bases at V and 4 bases at J, with 15 bases between. The CDR3 is 14 residues long. CDR1 and CDR2 (germline): SGHKS, YYEKEE (reference sequence). The CDR3: CASLRDGLYNEQFF. As DNA, the CDR3 is TGTGCCAGCTTGCGGGACGGATTATACAATGAGCAGTTCTTC.

Worth noting for this clonotype: This may stem from a read error, because a much larger clone lies one nucleotide away. V usage is TRBV6-2 or TRBV6-3 and J usage is TRBJ2-5, with 9 positions matching TRBD2. Germline CDR1 MNHEY, CDR2 SVGEGT. This CDR3 is 14 amino acids long. The V segment lost 6 bases and the J segment 1 base; nucleotides outside the gene matches: 3. CDR3 residues: CASRPSGTQETQYF. CDR3 nucleotides: TGTGCCAGCAGGCCTAGCGGGACCCAAGAGACCCAGTACTTC.

V gene TRBV5-5 combines with J gene TRBJ2-3; D remains unclear. From germline, CDR1 is SGHKS and CDR2 YYEKEE (reference sequence). V lost 4 bases to trimming and J lost 1 base, with 13 bases between them. The CDR3 is made up of 15 amino acids. The CDR3 sequence: CASSLSPWGTDTQYF. Written as DNA, the CDR3 is TGTGCCAGCAGCCTCTCACCGTGGGGCACAGATACGCAGTATTTT. Based on the CDR3 plus reference TRBV5-5 and TRBJ2-3, the full variable domain is DAGVTQSPTHLIKTRGQQVTLRCSPISGHKSVSWYQQVLGQGPQFIFQYYEKEERGRGNFPDRFSARQFPNYSSELNVNALLLGDSALYLCASSLSPWGTDTQYFGPGTRLTVL.

This clonotype has ten or more counts. Compared with germline, one end of the junction differs, possibly owing to a read error. V gene TRBV6-2 or TRBV6-3 combines with J gene TRBJ2-5; D could derive from TRBD1 or TRBD2 (6 bases each). This CDR3 has 16 amino acids. Germline V lookup: CDR1 MNHEY, CDR2 SVGEGT. In nucleotides, the CDR3 is TGTGCCAGCAATTACGGGGGCTTTACTACCTCAGAGACCCAGTACTTC. It translates to CASNYGGFTTSETQYF.

This clonotype appeared a single time. This chain connects TRBV5-1 to TRBJ1-1; tentative D call: TRBD1 (5 bases). CDR1 SGHRS and CDR2 YFSETQ come from the germline V gene. This CDR3 comprises 15 residues. V dropped 4 bases and J dropped 4 bases, with 17 bases sitting between them. CDR3 region: CASSRDPGGSTEAFF. Written as DNA, the CDR3 is TGCGCCAGCAGCCGAGATCCGGGGGGTAGCACTGAAGCTTTCTTT.

J is TRBJ2-1 and V is TRBV20-1; 9 nucleotides align to TRBD2. V shed 3 bases and J 4 bases; nucleotides not matched to a gene: 4. Germline CDR1 DFQATT, CDR2 SNEGSKA (reference sequence). The CDR3 is made up of 14 amino acids. The CDR3 loop reads CSASRTSAYNEQFF. The CDR3 DNA sequence: TGCAGTGCTAGTCGGACTAGCGCTTACAATGAGCAGTTCTTC.

The rearrangement joins TRBV28 to TRBJ2-3; D may be TRBD1 or TRBD2 (6 bases each). V was clipped by 7 bases and J by 3 bases, with 17 bases between them. The CDR3 is 15 residues long. CDR1 and CDR2 (germline): MDHEN, SYDVKM. CDR3 DNA sequence: TGTGCCAGCACCACGGGGGCCAGAGAGACAGATACGCAGTATTTT. It yields the protein CASTTGARETDTQYF.

In its sample, this clonotype was seen many times. V usage is TRBV11-2 and J usage is TRBJ2-1; possible D gene TRBD2, 6 bases. The germline V gene has CDR1 SGHAT and CDR2 FQNNGV. The CDR3 sequence is 13 residues long. V was shortened by 5 bases and J by 6 bases, with 11 bases between the two germline ends. The CDR3 nucleotides are TGTGCCAGCAGCCCGGGACTGAGCAATGAGCAGTTCTTC. This encodes CASSPGLSNEQFF.